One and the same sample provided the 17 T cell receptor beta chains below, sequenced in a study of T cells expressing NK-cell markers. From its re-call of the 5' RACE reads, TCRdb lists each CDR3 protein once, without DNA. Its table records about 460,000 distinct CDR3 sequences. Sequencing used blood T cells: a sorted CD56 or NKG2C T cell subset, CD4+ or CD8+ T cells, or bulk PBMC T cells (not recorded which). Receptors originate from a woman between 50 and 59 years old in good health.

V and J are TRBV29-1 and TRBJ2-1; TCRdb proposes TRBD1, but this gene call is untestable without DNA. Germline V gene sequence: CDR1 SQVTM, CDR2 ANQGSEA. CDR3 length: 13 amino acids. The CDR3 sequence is CSVDGTGANEQFF.

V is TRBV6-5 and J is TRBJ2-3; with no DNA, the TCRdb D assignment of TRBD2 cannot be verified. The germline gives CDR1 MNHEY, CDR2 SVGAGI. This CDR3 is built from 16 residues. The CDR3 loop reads CASSYTPLVSTDTQYF.

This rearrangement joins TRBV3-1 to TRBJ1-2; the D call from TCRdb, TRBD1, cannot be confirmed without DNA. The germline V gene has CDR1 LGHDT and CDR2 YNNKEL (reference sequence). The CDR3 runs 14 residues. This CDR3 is CASSQDGGNYGYTF.

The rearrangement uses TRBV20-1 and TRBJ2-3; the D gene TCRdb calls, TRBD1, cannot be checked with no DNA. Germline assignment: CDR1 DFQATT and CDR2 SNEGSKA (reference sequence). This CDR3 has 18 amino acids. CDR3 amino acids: CSAGYSGPGTGFFATQYF.

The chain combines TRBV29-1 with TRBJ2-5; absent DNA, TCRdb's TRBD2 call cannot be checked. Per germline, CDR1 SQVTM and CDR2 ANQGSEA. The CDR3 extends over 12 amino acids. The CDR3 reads CSVSTSGQAQYF.

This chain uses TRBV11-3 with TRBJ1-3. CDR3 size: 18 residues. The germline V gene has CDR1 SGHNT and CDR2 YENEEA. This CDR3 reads CASSLRSEALYSGNTIYF.

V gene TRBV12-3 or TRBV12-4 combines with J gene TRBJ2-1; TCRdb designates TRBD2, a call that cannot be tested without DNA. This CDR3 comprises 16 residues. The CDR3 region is CASSRRGAGLNNEQFF.

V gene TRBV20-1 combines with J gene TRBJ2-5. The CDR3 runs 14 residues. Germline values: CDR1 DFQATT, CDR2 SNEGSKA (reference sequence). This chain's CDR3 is CSALNFGSLETQYF.

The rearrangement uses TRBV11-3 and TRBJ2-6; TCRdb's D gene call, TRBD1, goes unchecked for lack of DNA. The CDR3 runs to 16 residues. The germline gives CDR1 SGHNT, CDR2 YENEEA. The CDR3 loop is CASSSQGNPGANVLTF.

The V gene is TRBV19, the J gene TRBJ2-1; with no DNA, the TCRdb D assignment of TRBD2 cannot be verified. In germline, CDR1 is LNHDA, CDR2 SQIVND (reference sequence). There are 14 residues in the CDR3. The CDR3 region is CASKLAGGNYEQFF.

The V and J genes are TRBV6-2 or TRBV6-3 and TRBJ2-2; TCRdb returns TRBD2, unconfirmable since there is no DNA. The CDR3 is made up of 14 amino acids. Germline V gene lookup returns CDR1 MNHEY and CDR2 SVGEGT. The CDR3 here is CASRGGGAGGELFF.

The CDR3 protein is CASSLYGGTSGVYNEQFF. V gene TRBV5-1 combines with J gene TRBJ2-1; TCRdb's assignment of TRBD2 cannot be checked, as there is no DNA. Germline V gives CDR1 SGHRS, CDR2 YFSETQ. The CDR3 length is 18 residues.

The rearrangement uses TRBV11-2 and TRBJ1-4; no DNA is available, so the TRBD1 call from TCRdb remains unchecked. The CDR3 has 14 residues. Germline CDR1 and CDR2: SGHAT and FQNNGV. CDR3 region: CASSWDRAITELFF.

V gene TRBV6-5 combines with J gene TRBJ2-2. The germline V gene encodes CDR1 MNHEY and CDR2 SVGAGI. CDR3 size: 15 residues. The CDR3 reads CASSAEKVNTGELFF.

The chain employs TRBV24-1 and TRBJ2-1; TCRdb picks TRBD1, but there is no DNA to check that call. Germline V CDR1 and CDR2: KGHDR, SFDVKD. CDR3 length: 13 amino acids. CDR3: CATSGLPGVEQFF.

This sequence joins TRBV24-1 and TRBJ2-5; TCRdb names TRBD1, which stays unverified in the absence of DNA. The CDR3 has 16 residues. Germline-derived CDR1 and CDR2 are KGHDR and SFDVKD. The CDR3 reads CATSDFGTGVKETQYF.

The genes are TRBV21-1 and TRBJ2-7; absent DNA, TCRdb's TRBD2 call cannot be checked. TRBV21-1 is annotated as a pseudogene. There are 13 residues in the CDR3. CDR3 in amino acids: CASKRELSYEQYF.